This T cell receptor (beta chain) was identified in a study of patients and donors after allogeneic stem cell transplantation. Trimming took off 2 bases at V and 1 base at J, with 5 bases between the two ends. The CDR3 covers 12 residues. Germline V gives CDR1 SQVTM, CDR2 ANQGSEA. TCRdb recomputed calls from the RT-PCR reads with MiXCR, one row per CDR3 protein. Of fewer than 200,000 distinct CDR3 sequences listed, approximately 31% are singletons. The clonotype comes from a human donor who was either an allogeneic HSCT recipient or a stem cell or donor lymphocyte infusion donor (not recorded which). It is not recorded whose cells these are; they may come from a transplant donor. Specimen: blood, either unsorted or a sorted T cell fraction (not recorded which). The chain joins TRBV29-1 to TRBJ1-1, with D uncertain. CDR3 in amino acids: CSVEPENTEAFF. The DNA for the CDR3 is TGCAGCGTTGAACCCGAGAACACTGAAGCTTTCTTT.